These 29 T cell receptor beta chains originate from one sample sequenced in a study of read filtering for tumor transcriptome and immune sequencing. Molecular barcoded adaptors covering alpha/delta and beta/gamma chains were used on roughly 400 ng RNA. TCRdb reprocessed the reads via MiXCR and lists one record per CDR3 protein. This table holds about 47,000 distinct CDR3 sequences, around 12% found once. What was sequenced was a population of CD138-negative cells sorted from bone marrow. These receptors were collected from a donor at least 40 years old with multiple myeloma.

This clonotype has ten or more counts. The rearrangement joins TRBV5-1 to TRBJ1-6; 7 bases are a match to TRBD1. V shed 7 bases and J 5 bases; nucleotides not matched to a gene: 6. CDR1 SGHRS and CDR2 YFSETQ come from the germline V gene. The CDR3 loop spans 14 amino acids. Here the CDR3 reads CASGTGQNNSPLHF. CDR3 nucleotides: TGCGCCAGCGGGACGGGACAGAATAATTCACCCCTCCACTTT.

On this clonotype itself: One junction end does not reproduce the germline sequence, and a read error may be involved. The CDR3 loop is CSARGVGDALF. CDR3 DNA sequence: TGCAGTGCTAGAGGTGTAGGTGACGCTCTCTTT. The chain couples TRBV20-1 to TRBJ1-1; D gene uncertain. The CDR3 sequence is 11 residues long. CDR1 is DFQATT, CDR2 SNEGSKA, per germline (reference sequence).

Concerning this clonotype itself: With only one base between it and a far larger clone, this is likely a read error. The chain combines TRBV2 with TRBJ2-7; 7 nucleotides agree with TRBD1. The J call may be faulty, since TRBJ2-1 better matches the DNA end. This CDR3 spans 15 amino acids. Germline assignment: CDR1 SNHLY and CDR2 FYNNEI. Here the CDR3 DNA reads TGTGCCAGCAGTACCCGGGACAGCTCCCACAATGAGCAGTTCTTC. Translated: CASSTRDSSHNEQFF.

This clonotype was recorded at least ten times. The chain joins TRBV19 to TRBJ1-1; D is ambiguous. Trimming removed 3 bases from V and 0 bases from J, with 14 bases in between. The CDR3 spans 16 residues. Germline V gene lookup returns CDR1 LNHDA and CDR2 SQIVND (reference sequence). The CDR3 nucleotides are TGTGCCAGTAGTATGGCCCAGTGGGAGCTGAACACTGAAGCTTTCTTT. This codes for CASSMAQWELNTEAFF.

This clonotype has a count of ten or more. The chain joins TRBV18 to TRBJ1-5; no firm D call. Germline V CDR1 and CDR2: KGHSH, LQKENI. This CDR3 spans 14 amino acids. Trimming took off 2 bases at V and 4 bases at J, with 9 bases between the two ends. CDR3 region: CASSPEIGNQPQHF. In DNA, the CDR3 is TGTGCCAGCTCACCAGAAATTGGAAATCAGCCCCAGCATTTT.

This clonotype was detected many times. V gene TRBV4-1 combines with J gene TRBJ2-7, with a weak D call TRBD2 (6 bases). V shed 3 bases and J shed 4 bases, with 13 bases lying between them. From germline, CDR1 is MGHRA and CDR2 YSYEKL. The CDR3 loop spans 14 amino acids. The CDR3 DNA follows: TGCGCCAGCAGCCACGCAGGAGGGGATTACGAGCAGTACTTC. Translated, it gives CASSHAGGDYEQYF.

With respect to this clonotype: A read error is possible here, since a much larger clone lies one base away. The chain combines TRBV3-1 with TRBJ2-5; D unclear. The CDR3 extends over 14 amino acids. Germline V gene sequence: CDR1 LGHDT, CDR2 YNNKEL (reference sequence). CDR3 DNA: TGTACCAGCAGCTTACAAGGGCCGAGAAAGACCCAGTACTTC. It specifies CTSSLQGPRKTQYF.

The chain recombines TRBV12-3 or TRBV12-4 with TRBJ2-3; perhaps TRBD2 as D (7 bases). V dropped 6 bases and J dropped 5 bases, with 12 bases sitting between them. The CDR3 totals 13 residues. The CDR3 coding sequence is TGTGCCAGCAGCCGCGGGGGCGGAGATACGCAGTATTTT. It encodes CASSRGGGDTQYF.

There are many counts of this clonotype. The chain has TRBV30 and TRBJ1-4, with D tentatively TRBD1 (6 bases). V was clipped by 5 bases and J by 5 bases, with 15 bases between them. Per germline, CDR1 GTSNPN and CDR2 SVGIG (reference sequence). CDR3 length: 14 amino acids. The CDR3 DNA is TGTGCCTGGCAGAGGGACATAACGAATGAAAAACTGTTTTTT. Protein sequence: CAWQRDITNEKLFF.

By proportion, this clonotype is medium-sized. The chain couples TRBV20-1 to TRBJ2-1, with a possible D match to TRBD2 (6 bases). V gave up 1 base and J gave up 11 bases, with 18 bases separating them. The CDR3 consists of 14 residues. Germline-derived CDR1 and CDR2 are DFQATT and SNEGSKA (reference sequence). The chain's CDR3 is CSARVSGDDVKQFF. The DNA for the CDR3 is TGCAGTGCTAGAGTTAGCGGAGACGATGTGAAGCAGTTCTTC.

This clonotype was seen many times. The chain links TRBV7-3 to TRBJ2-3; the D is unclear. This CDR3 is 12 amino acids long. V was shortened by 3 bases and J by 6 bases, with 7 bases between the two germline ends. Per germline, CDR1 SGHTA and CDR2 FQGTGA. CDR3 bases: TGTGCCAGCAGCTTTAACTCCGATACGCAGTATTTT. It specifies CASSFNSDTQYF.

There are many counts of this clonotype. The rearrangement uses TRBV6-6 and TRBJ2-4, with TRBD1 matching 8 bases. The V segment lost 4 bases and the J segment 0 bases; nucleotides outside the gene matches: 11. Germline CDR1 reads MNHNY; CDR2 reads SVGAGI (reference sequence). This CDR3 has 18 residues. The CDR3 bases are TGTGCCAGCAGTTCTGGGCAGGGGGCTACCCTAGCCAAAAACATTCAGTACTTC. Translating it yields CASSSGQGATLAKNIQYF.

This clonotype was seen ten or more times. J is TRBJ2-7 and V is TRBV20-1; D may be TRBD2 (6 bases). Germline loops: CDR1 DFQATT, CDR2 SNEGSKA (reference sequence). The CDR3 contains 14 residues. The V end was cut by 3 bases, the J end by 1 base, with 13 bases between. This CDR3 reads CSARRGGGSYEQYF. The CDR3 DNA follows: TGCAGTGCTAGGCGTGGGGGAGGATCCTACGAGCAGTACTTC.

There are many counts of this clonotype. This sequence joins TRBV6-1 and TRBJ2-5; D not certain. This CDR3 region has 15 residues. Germline lookup yields CDR1 MNHNS and CDR2 SASEGT. Trimming stripped 2 bases from V and 5 bases from J, with 15 bases between. For the CDR3, the DNA is TGTGCCAGCAGTGAACCCGTCTGGAGTAGGGAGACCCAGTACTTC. It yields the protein CASSEPVWSRETQYF.

This clonotype was seen at least ten times. The chain uses TRBV11-2 and TRBJ1-2; D is possibly TRBD1 (6 bases). The length of the CDR3 is 12 residues. Per germline, CDR1 SGHAT and CDR2 FQNNGV. V gave up 1 base and J gave up 6 bases, with 6 bases separating them. The CDR3 nucleotides read TGTGCCAGCAGCTTAGGACAGGATGGCTACACCTTC. It codes for CASSLGQDGYTF. Using reference TRBV11-2 and TRBJ1-2 for the parts outside the CDR3, the full variable domain is EAGVAQSPRYKIIEKRQSVAFWCNPISGHATLYWYQQILGQGPKLLIQFQNNGVVDDSQLPKDRFSAERLKGVDSTLKIQPAKLEDSAVYLCASSLGQDGYTFGSGTRLTVV.

The sample holds many counts of this clonotype. This chain uses TRBV5-5 with TRBJ2-3; 9 nucleotides align to TRBD2. The CDR3 spans 15 residues. Germline assignment: CDR1 SGHKS and CDR2 YYEKEE (reference sequence). V lost 6 bases to trimming and J lost 7 bases; unmatched junction nucleotides: 12. The CDR3 DNA reads as TGTGCCAGCACCCTCGCCGCGGGAGGGCAGCATACGCAGTATTTT. It codes for CASTLAAGGQHTQYF.

This clonotype was counted many times. This chain connects TRBV6-5 to TRBJ1-1; D unclear. The CDR3 length is 14 residues. The V gene's germline CDR1 is MNHEY and CDR2 SVGAGI. V lost 7 bases and J 4 bases, leaving 16 bases between the germline ends. The DNA of the CDR3 is TGTGCCAGCACCGAACGGGCGGGTTTCACTGAAGCTTTCTTT. Its protein product is CASTERAGFTEAFF.

This clonotype has a handful of counts. This is likely an artifact of a read error, given a far larger clone one base away. The J gene is TRBJ2-3, the V gene TRBV6-6; D is possibly TRBD2 (6 bases). CDR3 length equals 16 residues. Germline values: CDR1 MNHNY, CDR2 SVGAGI (reference sequence). Trimming took off 6 bases at V and 4 bases at J, with 20 bases between the two ends. The CDR3 nucleotides read TGTGCCAGCAGCCTGCCGCGGGAAACGAGCGCAGATACGCAGTATTTT. Translation gives CASSLPRETSADTQYF.

This clonotype was picked up many times. The chain is built from TRBV7-3 and TRBJ2-1; TRBD2 aligns across 14 bases. Germline V gives CDR1 SGHTA, CDR2 FQGTGA. The CDR3 extends over 18 amino acids. Trimming at V came to 4 bases and at J to 2 bases, leaving 7 bases not matched to a gene. This CDR3 is CASSSPGLAGETYNEQFF. DNA for the CDR3: TGTGCCAGCAGCTCTCCGGGACTAGCGGGAGAAACCTACAATGAGCAGTTCTTC.

This clonotype was recorded many times. The chain is built from TRBV6-5 and TRBJ2-3; 8 bases agree with TRBD2. Unmatched junction bases numbered 18, after V lost 11 bases and J lost 2 bases. The CDR3 runs to 17 residues. CDR1 and CDR2 (germline): MNHEY, SVGAGI. CDR3: CASSGNGRARYTDTQYF. Here the CDR3 DNA reads TGTGCCTCCTCAGGGAACGGGAGGGCCAGGTACACAGATACGCAGTATTTT.

There are many counts of this clonotype. J is TRBJ2-1 and V is TRBV23-1; no reliable D call. TRBV23-1 is an ORF, and what it does is uncertain. This CDR3 comprises 12 residues. CDR3 bases: TGCGTAGGGATTTACTCCTACAATGAGCAGTTCTTC. This translates into CVGIYSYNEQFF.

This clonotype was detected only a few times. CDR3 sequence reads: CASSLTTKDSPLHF. The DNA of the CDR3 is TGTGCCAGCAGCTTAACCACAAAGGATTCACCCCTCCACTTT. The chain is built from TRBV7-9 and TRBJ1-6, with D hard to call. V was cut by 2 bases and J by 8 bases, with 10 bases left in between. The germline V gene has CDR1 SEHNR and CDR2 FQNEAQ (reference sequence). CDR3 length equals 14 residues.

This clonotype is labeled as medium-sized. The chain employs TRBV13 and TRBJ1-1, with D possibly TRBD1 on 6 matching bases. Deletions cut 5 bases from V and 2 bases from J, with 12 bases between. The CDR3 runs 14 residues. Germline-derived CDR1 and CDR2 are PRHDT and FYEKMQ (reference sequence). CDR3 loop: CASSPLQGNTEAFF. CDR3 in DNA: TGTGCCAGCAGCCCCCTACAGGGAAACACTGAAGCTTTCTTT.

This clonotype was counted ten times or more. The rearrangement links TRBV20-1 to TRBJ2-7; 10 bases align to TRBD2. CDR1 and CDR2 from the germline V gene are DFQATT and SNEGSKA (reference sequence). V lost 3 bases to trimming and J lost 2 bases; unmatched junction nucleotides: 7. The CDR3 sequence is 15 residues long. Here the CDR3 reads CSASTIAGGPYEQYF. In DNA, the CDR3 is TGCAGTGCTAGTACTATAGCGGGGGGCCCCTACGAGCAGTACTTC.

J is TRBJ2-1 and V is TRBV19; 11 nucleotides line up with TRBD2. V lost 7 bases to trimming and J lost 7 bases; unmatched junction nucleotides: 12. Germline loops: CDR1 LNHDA, CDR2 SQIVND (reference sequence). This CDR3 contains 16 residues. CDR3 amino acids: CASTVGSGRAGNEQFF. As DNA, the CDR3 is TGTGCCAGTACGGTTGGTAGCGGGAGGGCCGGGAATGAGCAGTTCTTC.

This clonotype was seen a handful of times. Possible read error: a much larger clone is one base away. The chain has TRBV30 and TRBJ2-2, with D possibly being TRBD1 or TRBD2 (5 bases each). The CDR3 contains 13 residues. Germline V CDR1 and CDR2: GTSNPN, SVGIG (reference sequence). Trimming removed 8 bases from V and 0 bases from J, with 10 bases in between. CDR3: CARGWANTGELFF. CDR3 DNA: TGTGCCCGGGGCTGGGCGAACACCGGGGAGCTGTTTTTT.

The rearrangement uses TRBV6-6 and TRBJ1-5; 8 bases are a match to TRBD1. Germline CDR1 and CDR2: MNHNY and SVGAGI (reference sequence). J was trimmed by 6 bases and V by 2 bases; bases with no gene match: 9. The CDR3 sequence is 16 residues long. CDR3 bases: TGTGCCAGCAGTTACATACAGACAGGGGAAGGTCAGCCCCAGCATTTT. Protein product: CASSYIQTGEGQPQHF.

A word on this clonotype: A read error likely explains this, since a far larger clone differs by one base. The V gene is TRBV12-3 or TRBV12-4, the J gene TRBJ2-1; TRBD2 aligns across 9 bases. The V and J ends lost 11 bases and 7 bases, in that order; junction bases with no gene match: 9. This CDR3 region has 13 residues. CDR3 nucleotide sequence: TGTGCCCGCAACCGCCTAGCGGGAAATGAGCAGTTCTTC. It yields the protein CARNRLAGNEQFF.

This clonotype was counted many times. The chain uses TRBV25-1 and TRBJ2-7; possibly TRBD2 for D (5 bases). The CDR3 has 14 residues. CDR1 and CDR2 from the germline V gene are MGHDK and SYGVNS. The V and J ends lost 5 bases and 2 bases respectively, with 13 bases between them. In nucleotides, the CDR3 is TGTGCCAGCAGTTTAGGGAGCCGCACCTACGAGCAGTACTTC. This gives the protein CASSLGSRTYEQYF.